These 16 T cell receptor beta chains share one sample of origin, sequenced in a study of response to subunit inactivated influenza vaccine. TCRdb ran MiXCR on the RT-PCR reads and lists one entry per CDR3 protein. The sample carries a few hundred thousand distinct CDR3 sequences, 6.5% to 8% recorded once. The sequenced sample was PBMCs from blood, obtained less than 30 months after vaccination. The receptors originated from a man aged 45-69 years who received an inactivated influenza vaccine.

This clonotype was observed a few times. The chain employs TRBV9 and TRBJ1-1, with TRBD1 matching 8 bases. The CDR3 spans 18 residues. V was pared by 0 bases and J by 4 bases, with 14 bases of the junction left unmatched. The germline V gene has CDR1 SGDLS and CDR2 YYNGEE. The DNA for the CDR3 is TGTGCCAGCAGCGTAGGGGCAGGGGGCAGTTCCTACTTCACTGAAGCTTTCTTT. Translated: CASSVGAGGSSYFTEAFF.

This clonotype was recorded a few times. J is TRBJ2-3 and V is TRBV20-1; 10 bases are shared with TRBD2. The germline V gene encodes CDR1 DFQATT and CDR2 SNEGSKA (reference sequence). The CDR3 has 17 residues. V was pared by 3 bases and J by 0 bases, with 9 bases of the junction left unmatched. CDR3 sequence reads: CSARPASGRTSTDTQYF. CDR3 DNA sequence: TGCAGTGCTAGGCCCGCTAGCGGGAGAACAAGCACAGATACGCAGTATTTT.

There are a few counts of this clonotype. V usage is TRBV2 and J usage is TRBJ2-1; D not resolved. CDR3 size: 11 residues. Germline V gene lookup returns CDR1 SNHLY and CDR2 FYNNEI. V shed 8 bases and J shed 7 bases, with 9 bases lying between them. In DNA, the CDR3 is TGTGCCAGCGGCCTAGTTAATGAGCAGTTCTTC. Amino acid sequence: CASGLVNEQFF.

This clonotype appeared many times. The chain employs TRBV27 and TRBJ2-5; TRBD2 is a possible D gene (6 bases). V was cut by 3 bases and J by 2 bases, with 13 bases left in between. In germline, CDR1 is MNHEY, CDR2 SMNVEV (reference sequence). This CDR3 region has 15 residues. In nucleotides, the CDR3 is TGTGCCAGCAGTTTGATGGGTGGGAGGCAAGAGACCCAGTACTTC. It encodes CASSLMGGRQETQYF.

This clonotype was counted ten times or more. The chain links TRBV16 to TRBJ2-1; 9 bases are shared with TRBD1. The CDR3 covers 14 residues. With V trimmed by 3 bases and J by 5 bases, 2 bases remained unmatched. Germline V gene data show CDR1 as KGHSY and CDR2 as FQNENV. The CDR3, as DNA: TGTGCCAGCAGCCAGGGGACAGGGAACAATGAGCAGTTCTTC. Its protein product is CASSQGTGNNEQFF.

This clonotype has only a few counts. The rearrangement uses TRBV20-1 and TRBJ2-7, with a possible D match to TRBD2 (5 bases). V was trimmed by 4 bases and J by 5 bases, leaving 21 bases between them. The CDR3 consists of 15 residues. Germline assignment: CDR1 DFQATT and CDR2 SNEGSKA (reference sequence). The CDR3 here is CSATRAAWERNEQYF. In DNA form, the CDR3 reads TGCAGTGCTACCCGGGCGGCGTGGGAGCGGAACGAGCAGTACTTC.

This clonotype was picked up a small number of times. Because it lacks the conserved phenylalanine or tryptophan at the end, this CDR3 is likely a read error. The chain carries TRBV6-1 and TRBJ2-1, with TRBD2 identical over 15 bases. CDR3 length equals 19 residues. Germline V CDR1 and CDR2: MNHNS, SASEGT. J lost 8 bases, V lost 8 bases, and 19 bases had no gene match. CDR3 protein: CASRMKRIPGLAGGDEQFL. The CDR3 DNA reads as TGTGCCAGCCGTATGAAGCGGATCCCGGGACTAGCGGGAGGCGATGAGCAGTTCCTC.

The chain combines TRBV7-2 with TRBJ2-3; TRBD1 aligns across 10 bases. Germline values: CDR1 SGHTA, CDR2 FQGNSA. The CDR3 extends over 17 amino acids. The V gene end was trimmed by 6 bases and the J gene end by 4 bases; junction bases not matched to a gene: 13. The CDR3 spells CASRKGFGTGVSDTQYF. CDR3 sequence (DNA): TGTGCCAGCAGAAAAGGCTTCGGGACAGGGGTATCAGATACGCAGTATTTT. Supplemented by reference TRBV7-2 and TRBJ2-3, the full variable domain reads GAGVSQSPSNKVTEKGKDVELRCDPISGHTALYWYRQSLGQGLEFLIYFQGNSAPDKSGLPSDRFSAERTGGSVSTLTIQRTQQEDSAVYLCASRKGFGTGVSDTQYFGPGTRLTVL.

This sequence joins TRBV4-3 and TRBJ2-6, with 7 positions matching TRBD1. The CDR3 covers 19 residues. The V segment lost 5 bases and the J segment 0 bases; nucleotides outside the gene matches: 13. The germline gives CDR1 LGHNA, CDR2 YSLEER. The CDR3 reads CASSYSTGTAISGANVLTF. The CDR3 nucleotides read TGCGCCAGCAGCTACAGCACCGGGACAGCTATCTCTGGGGCCAACGTCCTGACTTTC.

The V gene is TRBV18, the J gene TRBJ2-2; D is possibly TRBD1 (6 bases). The CDR3 is 15 amino acids. Germline V gene lookup returns CDR1 KGHSH and CDR2 LQKENI. V was trimmed by 3 bases and J by 1 base, leaving 9 bases between them. In DNA, the CDR3 is TGTGCCAGCTCACCCCGGGACAAGAACACCGGGGAGCTGTTTTTT. It specifies CASSPRDKNTGELFF.

This clonotype was seen a handful of times. This chain connects TRBV5-1 to TRBJ2-3, with TRBD2 identical over 11 bases. The length of the CDR3 is 15 residues. V was pared by 6 bases and J by 5 bases, with 8 bases of the junction left unmatched. CDR1 and CDR2 (germline): SGHRS, YFSETQ. CDR3 nucleotides: TGCGCCAGCACACCGACTAGCGGGATGGAAGATACGCAGTATTTT. Amino acid sequence: CASTPTSGMEDTQYF. The whole variable domain, filled in from reference TRBV5-1 and TRBJ2-3, reads KAGVTQTPRYLIKTRGQQVTLSCSPISGHRSVSWYQQTPGQGLQFLFEYFSETQRNKGNFPGRFSGRQFSNSRSEMNVSTLELGDSALYLCASTPTSGMEDTQYFGPGTRLTVL.

This clonotype was seen ten or more times. The V and J genes are TRBV20-1 and TRBJ2-1; 8 nucleotides agree with TRBD2. This CDR3 comprises 16 residues. The germline gives CDR1 DFQATT, CDR2 SNEGSKA (reference sequence). V gave up 5 bases and J gave up 3 bases; unmatched junction bases: 12. CDR3 in DNA: TGCAGTGCTCTAAGGACTAGCCTGAGGTACTACAATGAGCAGTTCTTC. Amino acids: CSALRTSLRYYNEQFF.

This clonotype was counted ten times or more. The V gene is TRBV7-9, the J gene TRBJ2-3; TRBD2 agrees at 8 bases. Germline CDR1 is SEHNR and CDR2 is FQNEAQ (reference sequence). Losses at the gene ends were 4 bases for V and 2 bases for J; bases not matched to a gene: 5. The CDR3 has 15 amino acids. CDR3 sequence reads: CASSSRGGDTDTQYF. DNA of the CDR3: TGTGCCAGCAGCTCCCGGGGGGGCGACACAGATACGCAGTATTTT. The full variable domain, completed using reference TRBV7-9 and TRBJ2-3, is DTGVSQNPRHKITKRGQNVTFRCDPISEHNRLYWYRQTLGQGPEFLTYFQNEAQLEKSRLLSDRFSAERPKGSFSTLEIQRTEQGDSAMYLCASSSRGGDTDTQYFGPGTRLTVL.

V and J are TRBV20-1 and TRBJ2-3; D uncertain. CDR1 DFQATT and CDR2 SNEGSKA come from the germline V gene (reference sequence). V lost 3 bases and J 4 bases, leaving 8 bases between the germline ends. The CDR3 is 12 amino acids. The CDR3 coding sequence is TGCAGTGCTAGCTTTGGGGCAGATACGCAGTATTTT. Its translation is CSASFGADTQYF.

This chain joins TRBV10-3 and TRBJ2-1; TRBD2 matches at 8 bases. The CDR3 spans 15 residues. The germline CDR1 and CDR2 sequences are ENHRY and SYGVKD. V shed 3 bases and J 5 bases; nucleotides not matched to a gene: 6. CDR3 bases: TGTGCCATCAGTGAAAAAGCGGGAGCGCACAATGAGCAGTTCTTC. It translates to CAISEKAGAHNEQFF.

This chain connects TRBV29-1 to TRBJ2-5; 10 nucleotides match TRBD1. This CDR3 is 14 amino acids long. V dropped 2 bases and J dropped 4; count of bases not matched to a gene: 4. Germline values: CDR1 SQVTM, CDR2 ANQGSEA. The CDR3 loop is CSVERTGGAETQYF. The CDR3 bases are TGCAGCGTTGAAAGGACAGGGGGGGCAGAGACCCAGTACTTC. The full variable domain, its missing parts supplied by reference TRBV29-1 and TRBJ2-5, is SAVISQKPSRDICQRGTSLTIQCQVDSQVTMMFWYRQQPGQSLTLIATANQGSEATYESGFVIDKFPISRPNLTFSTLTVSNMSPEDSSIYLCSVERTGGAETQYFGPGTRLLVL.